The entry below describes one TCR beta chain. Its antigen is currently not known. No much larger clone is present one base from it, and per-base qualities are unavailable. The method was the immunoSEQ multiplex PCR assay. TCRdb obtained this table from immuneACCESS and retained in-frame rearrangements with V and J assigned. These tables miss some clones; where compared with another copy, unresolved V genes account for less than half of the shortfall, and the remainder is unexplained. The sample table holds some 150,000 clones, of which 94% were seen once. Approximately 14% of the sample is in the top ten clones. The source of the sample is a study of control samples from healthy donors and cancer patients (dated by TCRdb to between 2020 and 2021). The CDR3 has 15 amino acids, counting the end cysteine and phenylalanine. The entry retains the CDR3 DNA only, 45 bases that are in frame from base 1. Ends trimmed: V by 4 bases, J by 4 bases; bases unmatched to a gene: 7. Via the germline V gene, CDR1 is SGHNT and CDR2 YENEEA.

The sequence links TRBV11-3 to TRBJ2-1; the central 7 bases match TRBD1. This TCR came from a man in his forties or fifties in good health. The sequenced material came from blood. The DNA reads as follows: TGTGCCAGCAGCTACGGGACAGTGGGATACAATGAGCAGTTCTTC. Its coded protein is CASSYGTVGYNEQFF.